Listed here are 11 T cell receptor beta chains from one sample, sequenced in a study of T cells expressing NK-cell markers. TCRdb re-called the 5' RACE reads and shows each CDR3 protein once, DNA omitted. The sample holds about 260,000 distinct CDR3 sequences. The source material was blood T cells: a sorted CD56 or NKG2C T cell subset, CD4+ or CD8+ T cells, or bulk PBMC T cells (not recorded which). The receptors come from a woman between 18 and 69 years old in good health.

This chain connects TRBV7-3 to TRBJ2-6. The CDR3 is 16 amino acids. Germline CDR1 is SGHTA and CDR2 is FQGTGA. CDR3 amino acids: CASSLTGGTGANVLTF.

V is TRBV6-1 and J is TRBJ1-2; without DNA, the TCRdb call of TRBD1 cannot be checked. CDR3 length: 14 residues. Looked up from germline, CDR1 is MNHNS and CDR2 is SASEGT. The CDR3 region is CASRVGQGNYGYTF.

The chain combines TRBV3-1 with TRBJ2-7. CDR1 is LGHDT and CDR2 is YNNKEL in the germline V gene (reference sequence). The CDR3 consists of 14 residues. The CDR3 protein is CASSQSVGSYEQYF.

The V and J genes are TRBV3-1 and TRBJ2-6; TCRdb reports TRBD1, a call that lacks DNA to check it against. This CDR3 spans 15 amino acids. The germline V gene encodes CDR1 LGHDT and CDR2 YNNKEL (reference sequence). This CDR3 is CASSYRVVGANVLTF.

The chain carries TRBV7-2 and TRBJ1-6; the TCRdb call, TRBD1, lacks DNA for checking. Germline CDR1 reads SGHTA; CDR2 reads FQGNSA. The CDR3 has 15 amino acids. CDR3 region: CASSLDPLFNSPLHF.

The chain joins TRBV9 to TRBJ2-4. CDR1 is SGDLS and CDR2 is YYNGEE in the germline V gene. The CDR3 consists of 16 residues. Here the CDR3 reads CASSVEGSLAKNIQYF.

The chain is built from TRBV12-3 or TRBV12-4 and TRBJ2-1. The CDR3 runs to 13 residues. The chain's CDR3 is CASSPDLIDEQFF.

This chain uses TRBV3-1 with TRBJ1-2. The CDR3 consists of 16 residues. Germline loops: CDR1 LGHDT, CDR2 YNNKEL (reference sequence). The chain's CDR3 is CASSSGRTTYQYGYTF.

J is TRBJ2-3 and V is TRBV10-2; TCRdb lists TRBD1, though no DNA is available to test this call. Germline loops: CDR1 WSHSY, CDR2 SAAADI. The CDR3 runs 16 residues. The chain's CDR3 is CASSDYAGPSTDTQYF.

The chain employs TRBV7-2 and TRBJ2-7; the D gene TCRdb calls, TRBD2, cannot be checked with no DNA. Germline CDR1 reads SGHTA; CDR2 reads FQGNSA. The CDR3 consists of 16 residues. This chain's CDR3 is CASSLGRGTRNYEQYF.

The chain combines TRBV11-2 with TRBJ2-3; TCRdb gives TRBD2 as the D gene, but with no DNA this cannot be confirmed. CDR3 size: 15 residues. The germline gives CDR1 SGHAT, CDR2 FQNNGV. This chain's CDR3 is CASSTGTSGRDTQYF.